This T cell receptor beta chain was captured in a study of blood T cell repertoires in COVID-19. Across the study: The United States, Italy and Spain were the sources of the acute and convalescent COVID-19 samples. The analysed material was cDNA or gDNA that came from T cells, B-cell-depleted T cells, or PBMCs.

CDR1 and CDR2 (germline): LNHNV, YYDKDF (reference sequence). J was trimmed by 6 bases and V by 0 bases; bases with no gene match: 4. There are 14 residues in the CDR3. Sequencing was performed with immunoSEQ multiplex PCR; in TCRdb, only in-frame clones are kept and a portion is missing. The sample gives some 150,000 clones, 65% to 85% of which show up once; around 8% is in the top ten. The chain is built from TRBV15 and TRBJ1-1, with 7 bases fitting TRBD1. The specimen was peripheral blood. The clonotype comes from a human donor in a cohort sampled during active COVID-19. DNA of the CDR3: TGTGCCACCAGCAGAGATAGGCAGGGGGCTGAAGCTTTCTTT. Its translation: CATSRDRQGAEAFF.